Here is one T cell receptor (beta chain) with its context. Antigen unknown. This specimen comes from a study of OX40 agonist ivuxolimab in advanced cancers. Turning to the study itself: An agonistic anti-OX40 (CD134) antibody, ivuxolimab, was used to treat the patients. While on treatment, patients had intravenous ivuxolimab at 0.01 to 10 mg/kg every 2 weeks.

Trimming removed 4 bases from V and 4 bases from J, with 14 bases in between. The CDR3 has 15 amino acids. The germline V gene encodes CDR1 SGHRS and CDR2 YFSETQ. Libraries were prepared by immunoSEQ multiplex PCR; TCRdb keeps only in-frame clonotypes and omits some of them. This sample has about 88,000 clones, with 85% to 90% found just once. Study findings and constraints: Relative to CD4+ cells, CD8+ T cells on average had more expanded clones.

J is TRBJ1-4 and V is TRBV5-1; D perhaps matches TRBD1 (5 bases). This TCR was recovered from an adult with an advanced solid tumor such as melanoma, head and neck, liver or kidney cancer. The sequencing used CD4+ or CD8+ T cells sorted from blood, collected in a trial of the OX40 agonist ivuxolimab. This CDR3 is CASSPVRDGNEKLFF. In DNA, the CDR3 is TGCGCCAGCAGCCCGGTCCGGGACGGTAATGAAAAACTGTTTTTT.